The 24 T cell receptor beta chains listed next were all sequenced from one sample in a study of T-cell memory formation after mild COVID-19. In TCRdb, the 5' RACE reads were re-called with MiXCR into one record per CDR3 protein. The sample includes about 420,000 distinct CDR3 sequences, about a quarter seen only once; the top ten take 10% to 15%. Sample: PBMCs or a T cell subset sorted from them (not recorded which). These TCRs come from an adult woman who had mild COVID-19 (a few samples of this study predate the infection). Cell type and time point are not known.

Written as DNA, the CDR3 is TGTGCCAGCAGCTTAGCCCTCGGGACAGGGCTCGGGGGGACCCAGTACTTC. This sequence encodes CASSLALGTGLGGTQYF. The chain uses TRBV7-9 and TRBJ2-5; TRBD1 matches at 9 bases. The J segment lost 7 bases and the V segment lost 0 bases, leaving 12 bases of the junction unmatched. Germline CDR1 and CDR2: SEHNR and FQNEAQ (reference sequence). CDR3 length: 17 amino acids.

This clonotype was seen more than once but under ten times. The CDR3 nucleotides read TGCGCCAGCAGCCAAGGGCCGCGGACAGGGGCCAACTACGAGCAGTACTTC. It encodes CASSQGPRTGANYEQYF. The chain joins TRBV4-1 to TRBJ2-7; 9 bases are a match to TRBD1. V was clipped by 1 base and J by 3 bases; unmatched bases: 10. This CDR3 has 17 residues. Germline V gene sequence: CDR1 MGHRA, CDR2 YSYEKL.

V usage is TRBV6-6 and J usage is TRBJ2-1; the D gene is possibly TRBD2 (6 bases). The CDR3 has 13 amino acids. The germline CDR1 and CDR2 sequences are MNHNY and SVGAGI (reference sequence). V gave up 7 bases and J gave up 9 bases, with 16 bases separating them. The DNA of the CDR3 is TGTGCCAGCAACCCGAGACTAGGTGTTGAGCAGTTCTTC. Translating gives CASNPRLGVEQFF.

This clonotype came up a few times. The chain carries TRBV29-1 and TRBJ2-1, with a weak D call TRBD2 (6 bases). V was trimmed by 7 bases and J by 4 bases, leaving 14 bases between them. There are 13 residues in the CDR3. From germline, CDR1 is SQVTM and CDR2 ANQGSEA. CDR3 protein: CSAPGTYYNEQFF. CDR3 coding DNA: TGCAGCGCCCCAGGGACTTATTACAATGAGCAGTTCTTC.

The chain combines TRBV20-1 with TRBJ1-5; D is unresolved. V lost 0 bases and J lost 3, with 9 bases in between. The CDR3 runs to 14 residues. CDR1 DFQATT and CDR2 SNEGSKA come from the germline V gene (reference sequence). In DNA, the CDR3 is TGCAGTGCTAGAGAAATCGGTTACAATCAGCCCCAGCATTTT. Protein sequence: CSAREIGYNQPQHF.

The rearrangement joins TRBV27 to TRBJ1-4; maybe TRBD1 (5 bases). V was shortened by 7 bases and J by 2 bases, with 14 bases between the two germline ends. The germline V gene encodes CDR1 MNHEY and CDR2 SMNVEV (reference sequence). This CDR3 has 15 residues. The CDR3 DNA follows: TGTGCCAGCACCGGGACCCCCGGGACTAATGAAAAACTGTTTTTT. Translated: CASTGTPGTNEKLFF.

This chain uses TRBV15 with TRBJ2-3; D unclear. V dropped 3 bases and J dropped 1 base, with 8 bases sitting between them. The CDR3 consists of 14 residues. Germline lookup yields CDR1 LNHNV and CDR2 YYDKDF (reference sequence). The CDR3 is CATSSSPRTDTQYF. CDR3 DNA sequence: TGTGCCACCAGCAGCTCGCCCCGCACAGATACGCAGTATTTT.

This clonotype showed up just a few times. The gene calls are TRBV6-2 or TRBV6-3 and TRBJ2-1; TRBD2 matches 12 bases. The CDR3 extends over 17 amino acids. The trim removed 6 bases at V and 8 bases at J, leaving 14 bases unmatched. CDR1 is MNHEY, CDR2 SVGEGT, per germline. CDR3 DNA sequence: TGTGCCAGCAGACTAACGAGGGCTAGCGGGGGGGCCGATGAGCAGTTCTTC. As protein: CASRLTRASGGADEQFF.

This clonotype was counted only a few times. The J gene is TRBJ2-7, the V gene TRBV7-8; 9 bases are shared with TRBD1. Germline V lookup: CDR1 SGHVS, CDR2 FQNEAQ. This CDR3 region has 14 residues. V shed 7 bases and J 2 bases; nucleotides not matched to a gene: 6. This CDR3 is CASTVGTGTYEQYF. For the CDR3, the DNA is TGTGCCAGCACCGTGGGGACAGGGACCTACGAGCAGTACTTC.

This chain uses TRBV30 with TRBJ1-2, with D possibly being TRBD1 (5 bases). The V gene lost 2 bases and the J gene lost 7 bases, with 17 bases spanning the gap. Germline-derived CDR1 and CDR2 are GTSNPN and SVGIG (reference sequence). This CDR3 contains 14 residues. CDR3 in DNA: TGTGCCTGGAGTTCGGTCGGGGCTCTGGGTGGCTACACCTTC. This codes for CAWSSVGALGGYTF.

This chain joins TRBV6-6 and TRBJ2-5; 9 bases line up with TRBD1. V shed 4 bases and J 5 bases; nucleotides not matched to a gene: 5. Germline V CDR1 and CDR2: MNHNY, SVGAGI (reference sequence). This CDR3 has 14 residues. The CDR3 loop reads CASSFTGGRETQYF. Here the CDR3 DNA reads TGTGCCAGCAGTTTCACAGGGGGCAGGGAGACCCAGTACTTC.

The J gene is TRBJ1-2, the V gene TRBV20-1, with 9 positions matching TRBD1. This CDR3 comprises 16 residues. Germline V gene lookup returns CDR1 DFQATT and CDR2 SNEGSKA (reference sequence). J gave up 0 bases and V 5 bases, and 10 bases lay outside the gene matches. In DNA, the CDR3 is TGCAGTGCTTACGGGGACAGGGCCCATCCTAACTATGGCTACACCTTC. Its translation: CSAYGDRAHPNYGYTF.

Only a few counts were recorded for this clonotype. V and J are TRBV6-2 or TRBV6-3 and TRBJ2-2; tentatively, D is TRBD1 (5 bases). Trimming pared 0 bases from V and 4 bases from J, leaving 15 bases between. This CDR3 region has 17 residues. CDR1 is MNHEY and CDR2 is SVGEGT in the germline V gene. CDR3 sequence: CASSYSVLYRGTGELFF. The CDR3 region has the DNA TGTGCCAGCAGTTACTCGGTACTTTATAGGGGCACCGGGGAGCTGTTTTTT.

The J gene is TRBJ1-1, the V gene TRBV6-6, with a possible D match to TRBD1 (5 bases). This CDR3 is 14 amino acids long. Germline V gene sequence: CDR1 MNHNY, CDR2 SVGAGI (reference sequence). Trimming removed 6 bases from V and 0 bases from J, with 11 bases in between. The DNA of the CDR3 is TGTGCCAGCAGGAGCGGACACTTGAACACTGAAGCTTTCTTT. It specifies CASRSGHLNTEAFF.

This clonotype came up a few times. The chain uses TRBV24-1 and TRBJ1-5; the match to TRBD1 covers 8 bases. V gave up 6 bases and J gave up 7 bases; unmatched junction bases: 7. The germline V gene has CDR1 KGHDR and CDR2 SFDVKD. The CDR3 is 14 amino acids. CDR3 in amino acids: CATSRGAGGQPQHF. The DNA for the CDR3 is TGTGCCACCAGTAGAGGGGCAGGGGGCCAGCCCCAGCATTTT.

The chain combines TRBV18 with TRBJ2-7; D could derive from TRBD1 or TRBD2 (6 bases each). The CDR3 is made up of 15 amino acids. The V gene lost 6 bases and the J gene lost 3 bases, with 18 bases spanning the gap. Per the germline V gene, CDR1 is KGHSH and CDR2 is LQKENI. CDR3 residues: CASSPARGARYEQYF. CDR3 in DNA: TGTGCCAGCTCCCCAGCTAGGGGGGCCCGCTACGAGCAGTACTTC.

This clonotype was detected a few times. The DNA of the CDR3 is TGTGCCAGCAGCTTCTTAGTCCCCGGGGGGAGCTATGGCTACACCTTC. Its protein is CASSFLVPGGSYGYTF. The chain recombines TRBV7-8 with TRBJ1-2; possible D gene TRBD1, 5 bases. The CDR3 length is 16 residues. V was shortened by 3 bases and J by 4 bases, with 18 bases between the two germline ends. CDR1 and CDR2 (germline): SGHVS, FQNEAQ. The whole variable domain, filled in from reference TRBV7-8 and TRBJ1-2, reads GAGVSQSPRYKVAKRGQDVALRCDPISGHVSLFWYQQALGQGPEFLTYFQNEAQLDKSGLPSDRFFAERPEGSVSTLKIQRTQQEDSAVYLCASSFLVPGGSYGYTFGSGTRLTVV.

This clonotype was seen more than once but under ten times. The chain combines TRBV5-1 with TRBJ2-1; 12 positions match TRBD2. The V gene end was trimmed by 4 bases and the J gene end by 9 bases; junction bases not matched to a gene: 8. The CDR3 sequence is 15 residues long. CDR1 and CDR2 from the germline V gene are SGHRS and YFSETQ. DNA for the CDR3: TGCGCCAGCAGCCTAGCTAGCGGGGGGGTGGGTGAGCAGTTCTTC. Its translation: CASSLASGGVGEQFF.

This clonotype was detected ten times or more. The chain links TRBV7-8 to TRBJ2-3; 12 bases line up with TRBD2. This CDR3 contains 16 residues. Germline CDR1 is SGHVS and CDR2 is FQNEAQ. V lost 3 bases to trimming and J lost 4 bases; unmatched junction nucleotides: 5. For the CDR3, the DNA is TGTGCCAGCAGCTTTACTAGCGGGGGGAGTGCAGATACGCAGTATTTT. It codes for CASSFTSGGSADTQYF.

In this sample, this clonotype turned up a few times. The rearrangement links TRBV28 to TRBJ2-3; D may be TRBD1 or TRBD2 (5 bases each). Trimming took off 1 base at V and 2 bases at J, with 16 bases between the two ends. CDR3 length: 17 amino acids. Germline CDR1 is MDHEN and CDR2 is SYDVKM. This CDR3 reads CASSLLGRGFPTDTQYF. CDR3 nucleotide sequence: TGTGCCAGCAGTTTATTGGGTCGGGGCTTCCCCACAGATACGCAGTATTTT.

This clonotype was counted only a few times. The chain recombines TRBV3-1 with TRBJ1-1, with D perhaps TRBD1 (6 bases). Germline loops: CDR1 LGHDT, CDR2 YNNKEL (reference sequence). V lost 1 base and J lost 4, with 10 bases in between. CDR3 length: 14 amino acids. In DNA form, the CDR3 reads TGTGCCAGCAGCCAAGGACAGGTGAGCACTGAAGCTTTCTTT. This sequence encodes CASSQGQVSTEAFF.

The chain joins TRBV20-1 to TRBJ2-7, with D unclear. Trimming pared 0 bases from V and 2 bases from J, leaving 8 bases between. Germline CDR1 DFQATT, CDR2 SNEGSKA (reference sequence). The CDR3 runs to 13 residues. CDR3: CSARDLKAYEQYF. DNA of the CDR3: TGCAGTGCTAGAGATCTGAAGGCCTACGAGCAGTACTTC.

This chain links TRBV29-1 with TRBJ1-3; D is undetermined. CDR3 length: 13 amino acids. Germline assignment: CDR1 SQVTM and CDR2 ANQGSEA. V lost 3 bases and J 0 bases, leaving 6 bases between the germline ends. CDR3 sequence (DNA): TGCAGCGTTGAGGTTACCTCTGGAAACACCATATATTTT. Translating gives CSVEVTSGNTIYF.

This clonotype was observed a few times. The chain recombines TRBV7-9 with TRBJ2-3; tentative D call: TRBD2 (5 bases). The CDR3 extends over 16 amino acids. Germline CDR1 and CDR2: SEHNR and FQNEAQ (reference sequence). Trimming took 5 bases from V and 2 from J, leaving 17 bases between them. The chain's CDR3 is CASSAASAAPTDTQYF. In DNA form, the CDR3 reads TGTGCCAGCAGCGCAGCGTCAGCGGCTCCCACAGATACGCAGTATTTT.